Listed below are T cell receptor beta chains from one sample, sequenced in a study of early T cells in non-severe SARS-CoV-2 infection. TCRdb re-analysed the 5' RACE reads in MiXCR, keeping a single row per CDR3 protein. The sample consists of about 40,000 distinct CDR3 sequences, approximately 4.8% of them appearing once. Sequencing used whole blood. The source of these receptors is an adult who was a healthcare worker with PCR-confirmed SARS-CoV-2 infection or an uninfected control (not recorded which). The CDR3 runs from the conserved cysteine through the conserved F or W. D genes are given only for firm matches. Clone sizes are given selectively: once, few, many, or a class where the clone is expanded.

len,j_gene,d_gene,abundance,v_gene,CDR3aa,CDR3nt
18,TRBJ2-2,NA,NA,TRBV4-2,CASSQVGVTPLITGELFF,TGTGCCAGCAGCCAAGTGGGGGTGACACCCTTGATCACCGGGGAGCTGTTTTTT
12,TRBJ1-1,NA,NA,TRBV18,CASSPRGQEAFF,TGTGCCAGCTCACCGCGGGGACAAGAAGCTTTCTTT
13,TRBJ2-7,TRBD1,NA,TRBV20-1,CSAVDRAPYEQYF,TGCAGTGCTGTGGACAGGGCTCCCTACGAGCAGTACTTC
19,TRBJ2-1,TRBD2,many,TRBV10-3,CAISVGAAGSGRAFDEQFF,TGTGCCATCAGTGTCGGGGCGGCGGGAAGCGGGAGGGCGTTCGATGAGCAGTTCTTC
13,TRBJ2-7,NA,NA,TRBV7-9,CASSSGRINEQYF,TGTGCCAGCAGCTCCGGACGGATAAACGAGCAGTACTTC
14,TRBJ2-5,NA,many,TRBV5-5,CASSLVVTEETQYF,TGTGCCAGCAGCTTGGTGGTGACGGAAGAGACCCAGTACTTC
13,TRBJ2-3,NA,many,TRBV11-2,CASSLLTTDTQYF,TGTGCCAGCAGCCTATTAACCACAGATACGCAGTATTTT
13,TRBJ2-3,NA,many,TRBV27,CASSTQDQDTQYF,TGTGCCAGCAGTACCCAAGACCAGGATACGCAGTATTTT
16,TRBJ2-3,TRBD2,NA,TRBV2,CASSFASGRRADTQYF,TGTGCCAGCAGTTTCGCTAGCGGGAGGAGAGCAGATACGCAGTATTTT
14,TRBJ1-2,TRBD1,many,TRBV5-1,CASSTGGTNYGYTF,TGCGCCAGCAGTACAGGGGGAACGAACTATGGCTACACCTTC
12,TRBJ1-5,NA,few,TRBV27,CASSFPNQPQHF,TGTGCCAGCAGCTTCCCCAATCAGCCCCAGCATTTT
14,TRBJ2-3,NA,many,TRBV5-1,CASSSREGTDTQYF,TGCGCCAGCAGTTCCAGGGAAGGCACAGATACGCAGTATTTT
12,TRBJ2-2,TRBD2,NA,TRBV6-6,CAVRGGPGELFF,TGTGCCGTCCGGGGGGGCCCCGGGGAGCTGTTTTTT
15,TRBJ2-1,NA,many,TRBV7-9,CASSLDGSKVDEQFF,TGTGCCAGCAGCCTAGACGGGTCTAAGGTCGATGAGCAGTTCTTC
15,TRBJ2-1,TRBD1,many,TRBV5-6,CASSLEEGTGDEQFF,TGTGCCAGCAGCTTGGAAGAGGGGACAGGGGATGAGCAGTTCTTC
14,TRBJ2-7,TRBD1,NA,TRBV9,CASSSPSDRGEQYF,TGTGCCAGCAGCTCACCCTCGGACAGGGGAGAGCAGTACTTC
15,TRBJ1-2,TRBD1,many,TRBV7-9,CASNPGQGSWGGYTF,TGTGCCAGCAACCCTGGACAGGGGTCTTGGGGAGGCTACACCTTC
14,TRBJ2-3,NA,many,TRBV7-6,CASSLAPSADTQYF,TGTGCCAGCAGCTTAGCGCCGTCAGCGGATACGCAGTATTTT
17,TRBJ1-3,NA,few,TRBV2,CASSEAGVGFSGNTIYF,TGTGCCAGCAGTGAAGCGGGGGTCGGTTTCTCTGGAAACACCATATATTTT
15,TRBJ1-5,NA,NA,TRBV5-1,CASSLGGYSNQPQHF,TGCGCCAGCAGCTTGGGAGGTTATAGCAATCAGCCCCAGCATTTT
14,TRBJ2-3,TRBD2,many,TRBV29-1,CSVVLAGDRYTQYF,TGCAGCGTGGTACTAGCGGGAGATCGGTATACGCAGTATTTT
12,TRBJ2-7,NA,many,TRBV18,CASSQDSYEQYF,TGTGCCAGCTCACAAGACAGCTACGAGCAGTACTTC
14,TRBJ1-1,TRBD1,NA,TRBV15,CATSRVQGATEAFF,TGTGCCACCAGCAGAGTCCAGGGGGCCACTGAAGCTTTCTTT
17,TRBJ2-5,TRBD2,many,TRBV6-6,CASSPRIWGTGGETQYF,TGTGCCAGCAGTCCCCGCATTTGGGGGACGGGAGGGGAGACCCAGTACTTC
15,TRBJ1-1,NA,many,TRBV28,CASSPGTGYYTEAFF,TGTGCCAGCAGTCCAGGAACAGGGTACTACACTGAAGCTTTCTTT
15,TRBJ2-3,NA,many,TRBV7-2,CASSLDPRVTDTQYF,TGTGCCAGCAGCTTAGACCCCAGAGTCACAGATACGCAGTATTTT
18,TRBJ2-3,TRBD2,many,TRBV30,CAWSDVPGLAGGTDTQYF,TGTGCCTGGAGTGACGTCCCGGGACTAGCGGGAGGCACAGATACGCAGTATTTT
15,TRBJ2-5,NA,many,TRBV5-1,CASSLGTGTGETQYF,TGCGCCAGCAGCTTGGGTACGGGGACCGGAGAGACCCAGTACTTC
14,TRBJ2-1,NA,many,TRBV7-8,CASSLGNLYNEQFF,TGTGCCAGCAGCTTAGGGAACCTTTACAATGAGCAGTTCTTC
14,TRBJ2-2,NA,NA,TRBV10-3,CAISPAGNTGELFF,TGTGCCATCAGCCCCGCTGGCAACACCGGGGAGCTGTTTTTT
15,TRBJ1-1,NA,many,TRBV12-5,CASGLEGRRNTEAFF,TGTGCTAGTGGTTTGGAGGGGAGAAGGAACACTGAAGCTTTCTTT
13,TRBJ1-1,NA,many,TRBV10-3,CAISEVASGSAFF,TGTGCCATCAGTGAGGTTGCCTCCGGGTCGGCTTTCTTT
13,TRBJ1-1,NA,few,TRBV7-2,CASTRTVYTEAFF,TGTGCCAGCACCCGGACGGTTTACACTGAAGCTTTCTTT
14,TRBJ2-1,TRBD2,many,TRBV28,CASLLAGGANKQFF,TGTGCCAGCCTACTAGCGGGAGGGGCCAATAAGCAGTTCTTC
13,TRBJ1-2,NA,NA,TRBV6-5,CASSRAVVHGYTF,TGTGCCAGCAGTCGCGCGGTGGTCCATGGCTACACCTTC
14,TRBJ2-2,NA,few,TRBV7-2,CASSLVRRAGELFF,TGTGCCAGCAGCTTAGTTCGTAGGGCCGGGGAGCTGTTTTTT
15,TRBJ1-5,TRBD1,few,TRBV4-2,CASSQDPGGGMPQHF,TGTGCCAGCAGCCAAGACCCCGGAGGGGGCATGCCCCAGCATTTT
12,TRBJ1-1,NA,few,TRBV12-5,CASMSTNTEAFF,TGTGCTAGTATGAGTACGAACACTGAAGCTTTCTTT
15,TRBJ2-1,TRBD1,NA,TRBV5-1,CASRPPGQGWNEQFF,TGCGCCAGCCGCCCACCTGGACAGGGTTGGAATGAGCAGTTCTTC
13,TRBJ2-7,TRBD1,NA,TRBV29-1,CSVLGQGVYEQYF,TGCAGCGTTTTAGGACAGGGCGTATACGAGCAGTACTTC
15,TRBJ2-7,TRBD2,many,TRBV30,CAWSPLAGAHYEQYF,TGTGCCTGGAGTCCACTAGCGGGGGCCCATTACGAGCAGTACTTC
19,TRBJ2-3,TRBD2,NA,TRBV15,CATSREGSGASGPTDTQYF,TGTGCCACCAGCAGGGAGGGTAGTGGGGCTAGCGGGCCCACAGATACGCAGTATTTT
13,TRBJ2-2,NA,many,TRBV3-1,CASSEVMSGELFF,TGTGCCAGCAGCGAAGTCATGAGCGGGGAGCTGTTTTTT
13,TRBJ1-2,NA,many,TRBV16,CASSQWGGHGYTF,TGTGCCAGCAGCCAATGGGGAGGTCATGGCTACACCTTC
14,TRBJ2-5,NA,many,TRBV5-6,CASGLSSPTETQYF,TGTGCCAGCGGCCTAAGTAGCCCGACGGAGACCCAGTACTTC
13,TRBJ1-6,NA,NA,TRBV30,CAWSRDGNSPLHF,TGTGCCTGGAGCCGGGACGGGAATTCACCCCTCCACTTT
15,TRBJ2-3,TRBD2,few,TRBV20-1,CRPPGGSGTGDTQYF,TGCAGGCCCCCCGGGGGTAGCGGGACTGGGGATACGCAGTATTTT
15,TRBJ2-1,NA,many,TRBV10-3,CAISESTLRRHEQFF,TGTGCCATCAGTGAGTCGACCTTGCGACGCCATGAGCAGTTCTTC
16,TRBJ2-1,NA,many,TRBV7-9,CASSNTKTDLYNEQFF,TGTGCCAGCAGCAATACCAAAACCGACCTCTACAATGAGCAGTTCTTC
14,TRBJ2-3,NA,many,TRBV7-9,CASSLGVSTDTQYF,TGTGCCAGCAGCTTAGGAGTGAGCACAGATACGCAGTATTTT
18,TRBJ2-5,TRBD2,many,TRBV25-1,CASSEKLFAGVKQETQYF,TGTGCCAGCAGTGAAAAATTGTTTGCGGGAGTTAAGCAAGAGACCCAGTACTTC
13,TRBJ1-1,NA,few,TRBV7-2,CASSSNMNTEAFF,TGTGCCAGCAGCTCTAATATGAACACTGAAGCTTTCTTT
17,TRBJ2-2,NA,many,TRBV11-2,CASSPGRWVANTGELFF,TGTGCCAGCAGCCCCGGGCGGTGGGTCGCGAACACCGGGGAGCTGTTTTTT
17,TRBJ2-7,NA,NA,TRBV6-5,CASSYSRDWKDGYEQYF,TGTGCCAGCAGTTACTCACGGGACTGGAAGGACGGCTACGAGCAGTACTTC
13,TRBJ2-7,NA,many,TRBV25-1,CASRPGVGYEQYF,TGTGCCAGCCGCCCGGGAGTTGGCTACGAGCAGTACTTC
13,TRBJ2-7,NA,NA,TRBV12-3/TRBV12-4,CASSFGNLYEQYF,TGTGCCAGCAGTTTTGGGAATCTCTACGAGCAGTACTTC
13,TRBJ2-7,NA,many,TRBV7-3,CASSHTPGYEQYF,TGTGCCAGCAGCCATACCCCAGGGTACGAGCAGTACTTC
16,TRBJ1-5,NA,NA,TRBV19,CASSIVAGSGNQPQHF,TGTGCCAGTAGTATAGTTGCAGGTAGTGGAAATCAGCCCCAGCATTTT